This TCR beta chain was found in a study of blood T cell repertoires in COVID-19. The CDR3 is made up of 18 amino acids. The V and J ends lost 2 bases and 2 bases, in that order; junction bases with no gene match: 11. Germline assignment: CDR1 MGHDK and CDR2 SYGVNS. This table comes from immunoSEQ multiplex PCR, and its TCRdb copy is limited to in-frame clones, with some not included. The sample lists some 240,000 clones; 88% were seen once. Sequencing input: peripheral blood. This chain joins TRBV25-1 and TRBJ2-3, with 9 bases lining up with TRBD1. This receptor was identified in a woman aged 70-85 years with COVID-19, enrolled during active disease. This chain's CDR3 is CASSELKWDRAPTDTQYF. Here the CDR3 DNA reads TGTGCCAGCAGTGAACTCAAATGGGACAGGGCCCCCACAGATACGCAGTATTTT.